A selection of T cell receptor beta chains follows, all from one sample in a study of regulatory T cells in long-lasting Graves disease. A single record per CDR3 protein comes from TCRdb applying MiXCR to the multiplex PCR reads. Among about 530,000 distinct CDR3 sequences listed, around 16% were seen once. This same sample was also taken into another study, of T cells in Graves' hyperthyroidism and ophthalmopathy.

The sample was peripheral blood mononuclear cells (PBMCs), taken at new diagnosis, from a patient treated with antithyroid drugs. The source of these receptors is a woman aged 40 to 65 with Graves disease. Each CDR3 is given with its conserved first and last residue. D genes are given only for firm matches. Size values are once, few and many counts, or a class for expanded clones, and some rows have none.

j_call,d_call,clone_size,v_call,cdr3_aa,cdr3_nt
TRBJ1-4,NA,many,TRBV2,CASTLESGEKLFF,TGTGCCAGCACCCTCGAGTCTGGTGAAAAACTGTTTTTT
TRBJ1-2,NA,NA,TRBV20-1,CSASELPNYGYTF,TGCAGTGCTAGCGAATTACCTAACTATGGCTACACCTTC
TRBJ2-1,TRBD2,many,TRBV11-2,CASSPPMTSNYNEQFF,TGTGCCAGCAGCCCCCCGATGACTAGCAACTACAATGAGCAGTTCTTC
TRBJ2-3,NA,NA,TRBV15,CATSSAGADTQYF,TGTGCCACCAGCTCCGCCGGGGCAGATACGCAGTATTTT
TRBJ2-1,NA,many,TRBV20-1,CSASGGANYNEQFF,TGCAGTGCTAGCGGGGGAGCCAATTACAATGAGCAGTTCTTC
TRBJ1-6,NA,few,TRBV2,CASGPGGWDSPLHF,TGTGCCAGCGGACCGGGGGGGTGGGATTCACCCCTCCACTTT
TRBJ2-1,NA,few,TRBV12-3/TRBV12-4,CASSLAVSYNEQFF,TGTGCCAGCAGTCTAGCTGTCTCCTACAATGAGCAGTTCTTC
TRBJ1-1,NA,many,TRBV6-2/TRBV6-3,CASSYPGGALAFF,TGTGCCAGCAGTTACCCGGGGGGGGCGTTAGCTTTCTTT
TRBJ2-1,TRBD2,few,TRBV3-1,CASSSPGLGVNEQFF,TGTGCCAGCAGCTCCCCGGGACTAGGGGTCAATGAGCAGTTCTTC
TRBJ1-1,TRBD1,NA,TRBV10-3,CAMKQGAIDTEAFF,TGTGCCATGAAACAGGGGGCGATTGACACTGAAGCTTTCTTT
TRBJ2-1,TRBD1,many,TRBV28,CATSGRDRVSEELFF,TGTGCCACATCGGGCCGGGACAGGGTCTCTGAGGAGCTGTTCTTC
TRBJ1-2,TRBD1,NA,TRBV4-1,CASSQVGDRANGYTF,TGCGCCAGCAGCCAAGTTGGAGACAGGGCGAATGGCTACACCTTC
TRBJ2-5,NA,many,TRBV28,CASSFFRQETQYF,TGTGCCAGCAGTTTTTTCAGACAAGAGACCCAGTACTTC
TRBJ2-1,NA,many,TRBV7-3,CASSPLGGAGVEQFF,TGTGCCAGCAGCCCCTTGGGGGGGGCGGGGGTTGAGCAGTTCTTC
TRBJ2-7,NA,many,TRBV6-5,CASSYSARLSYEQYF,TGTGCCAGCAGTTACTCGGCCCGGTTATCCTACGAGCAGTACTTC
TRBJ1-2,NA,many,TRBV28,CASSSGTWNYGYTF,TGTGCCAGCAGTTCCGGGACATGGAACTATGGCTACACCTTC
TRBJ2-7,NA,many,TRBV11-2,CASSSHPRQAPYEQYF,TGTGCCAGCAGCTCCCACCCACGACAGGCCCCATACGAGCAGTACTTC
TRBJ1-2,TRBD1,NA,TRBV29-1,CSVAGGSNYGYTF,TGCAGCGTTGCAGGGGGATCTAACTATGGCTACACCTTC
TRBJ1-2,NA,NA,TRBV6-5,CASSSFWYAGNYAYTF,TGTGCCAGCAGTTCCTTCTGGTACGCCGGGAACTATGCCTACACCTTC
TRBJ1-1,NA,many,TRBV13,CASSNREVATEAFF,TGTGCCAGCAGCAACAGGGAAGTTGCCACTGAAGCTTTCTTT
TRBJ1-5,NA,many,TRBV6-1,CASSEGGSTAGQPQHF,TGTGCCAGCAGTGAAGGGGGCAGTACTGCAGGTCAGCCCCAGCATTTT
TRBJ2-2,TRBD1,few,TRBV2,CASRAGTGGGFAGELFF,TGTGCCAGCAGGGCCGGGACAGGGGGCGGTTTCGCCGGGGAGCTGTTTTTT
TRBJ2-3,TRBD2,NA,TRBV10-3,CAISVLAELSTDTQYF,TGTGCCATCAGCGTACTAGCGGAACTTAGCACAGATACGCAGTATTTT
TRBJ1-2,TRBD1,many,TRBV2,CASSRSKGAQGYGYTF,TGTGCCAGCAGTCGCTCTAAGGGGGCGCAGGGCTATGGCTACACCTTC
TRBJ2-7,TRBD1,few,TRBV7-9,CASSLIQGAYEQYF,TGTGCCAGCAGCTTGATCCAGGGGGCATACGAGCAGTACTTC
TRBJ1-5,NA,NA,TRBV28,CASISGPHQPQHF,TGTGCCAGCATATCAGGGCCCCATCAGCCCCAGCATTTT
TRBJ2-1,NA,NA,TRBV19,CASSIRRGSYNEQFF,TGTGCCAGTAGTATAAGGCGGGGCTCCTACAATGAGCAGTTCTTC
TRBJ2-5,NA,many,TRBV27,CASSLGGGVPQETQYF,TGTGCCAGCAGTTTAGGAGGCGGGGTACCGCAAGAGACCCAGTACTTC
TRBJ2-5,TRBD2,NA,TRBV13,CASSLGLGAGGLETQYF,TGTGCCAGCAGCTTAGGCCTTGGAGCGGGGGGGCTAGAGACCCAGTACTTC
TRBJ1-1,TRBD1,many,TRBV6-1,CASSRGQDGTEAFF,TGTGCCAGCAGCAGGGGACAGGATGGCACTGAAGCTTTCTTT
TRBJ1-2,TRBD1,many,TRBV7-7,CASSQGQGAVGYTF,TGTGCCAGCAGCCAAGGTCAGGGGGCAGTTGGCTACACCTTC
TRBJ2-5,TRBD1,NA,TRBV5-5,CASSFTDRGLVETQYF,TGTGCCAGCAGCTTTACTGACAGGGGGCTTGTTGAGACCCAGTACTTC
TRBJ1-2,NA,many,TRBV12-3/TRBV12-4,CASSSRGGNYGYTF,TGTGCCAGCAGCTCCCGAGGGGGGAACTATGGCTACACCTTC
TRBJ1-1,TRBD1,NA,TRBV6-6,CASSYSRGQGWEAFF,TGTGCCAGCAGTTACTCGAGGGGACAGGGATGGGAAGCTTTCTTT
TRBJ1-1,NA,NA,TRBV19,CASCAVEGTEAFF,TGTGCCAGTTGTGCGGTCGAGGGTACTGAAGCTTTCTTT
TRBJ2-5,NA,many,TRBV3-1,CASSRRETQYF,TGTGCCAGCAGTCGGCGGGAGACCCAGTACTTC
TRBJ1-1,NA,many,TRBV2,CASRLARAGTEAFF,TGTGCCAGCAGGCTGGCAAGAGCGGGTACTGAAGCTTTCTTT
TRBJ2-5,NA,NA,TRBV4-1,CASSQVGGVGETQYF,TGCGCCAGCAGCCAAGTCGGGGGTGTGGGAGAGACCCAGTACTTC
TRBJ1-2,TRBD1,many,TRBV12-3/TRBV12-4,CASRDRGRHGYTF,TGTGCCAGCAGAGACAGGGGGCGACATGGCTACACCTTC
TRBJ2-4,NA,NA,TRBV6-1,CASGAGLRDIQYF,TGTGCCAGCGGAGCAGGGTTAAGGGACATTCAGTACTTC
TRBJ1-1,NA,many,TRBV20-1,CSVGSWDTEAFF,TGCAGTGTGGGATCTTGGGACACCGAAGCTTTCTTT
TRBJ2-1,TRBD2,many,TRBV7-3,CASSVSGTSGPTGEQFF,TGTGCCAGCAGCGTCAGTGGGACTAGCGGCCCTACCGGTGAGCAGTTCTTC
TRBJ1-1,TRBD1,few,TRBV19,CASSTGWTGWTFF,TGTGCCAGTAGTACAGGGTGGACAGGGTGGACTTTCTTT
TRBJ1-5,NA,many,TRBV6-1,CASSEVGAQPQHF,TGTGCCAGCAGTGAAGTCGGGGCTCAGCCCCAGCATTTT
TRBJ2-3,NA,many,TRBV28,CASSFQRGGWTDTQYF,TGTGCCAGCAGTTTTCAGAGGGGGGGGTGGACAGATACGCAGTATTTT
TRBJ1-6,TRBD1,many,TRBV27,CASSDPGQGVSPLHF,TGTGCCAGCAGTGATCCCGGACAGGGTGTTTCACCCCTCCACTTT
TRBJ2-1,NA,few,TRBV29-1,CSVGEARVLYNEQFF,TGCAGCGTTGGAGAGGCAAGGGTACTGTACAATGAGCAGTTCTTC
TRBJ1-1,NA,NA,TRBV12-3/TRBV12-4,CASRRGIEALF,TGTGCCAGCAGAAGGGGTATTGAAGCTCTCTTT
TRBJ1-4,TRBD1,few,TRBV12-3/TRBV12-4,CASTKTGGFEKLFF,TGTGCCAGCACCAAGACAGGGGGTTTTGAAAAACTGTTTTTT
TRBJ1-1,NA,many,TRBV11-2,CASSLEGDPGEAFF,TGTGCCAGCAGCTTAGAGGGCGACCCGGGAGAAGCTTTCTTT
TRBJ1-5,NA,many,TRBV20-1,CSAITVGYGNQPQHF,TGCAGTGCTATAACAGTGGGGTATGGCAATCAGCCCCAGCATTTT